The present entry profiles one T cell receptor beta chain with its context. The sample originates from a study of blood T cell repertoires in COVID-19. Study summary: Samples representing acute and convalescent COVID-19 were sourced from the United States, Italy and Spain. T cells, B-cell-depleted T cells, or PBMCs provided the cDNA or gDNA that served as material.

Self-reported history from a screening survey and questionnaire set each donor's cohort. Original handling: By means of reference gene primer amplification, nucleated cell counts were estimated. Here immunoSEQ multiplex PCR was the method, and the copy in TCRdb shows in-frame clones only, minus some. V and J calls and clone size are those listed in that table; D and trimming were worked out from the DNA. This repertoire shows about 500,000 clones, around 87% found once; its top ten account for approximately 0.7%. This TCR came from a woman under 30 who had recovered from COVID-19. Sequenced input: PBMCs or T cells enriched from blood (not recorded which).

CDR3 sequence (DNA): TGTGCCAGCAGCGCCTTTACTGGGAACACCGGGGAGCTGTTTTTT. It codes for CASSAFTGNTGELFF. The rearrangement uses TRBV5-6 and TRBJ2-2; D unclear. This CDR3 comprises 15 residues. Trimming left V 4 bases short and J 1 base short, with 11 bases between. Per the germline V gene, CDR1 is SGHDT and CDR2 is YYEEEE. The full variable domain, in which reference TRBV5-6 and TRBJ2-2 provide the parts outside the CDR3, is DAGVTQSPTHLIKTRGQQVTLRCSPKSGHDTVSWYQQALGQGPQFIFQYYEEEERQRGNFPDRFSGHQFPNYSSELNVNALLLGDSALYLCASSAFTGNTGELFFGEGSRLTVL.